These 8 T cell receptor beta chains came from one sample sequenced in a study of beta chain features in type 1 diabetes. The study reverse transcribed the entire isolated RNA, so it sequenced expressed TCRB transcripts. Sequenced by immunoSEQ multiplex PCR; TCRdb stores in-frame clones only, minus some. The sample has hundreds of thousands of clones, about 14% seen once. Sequenced: naive CD4+ T cells from blood. All receptors derive from a man between 18 and 35 years old in good health.

The sample holds a few counts of this clone. The V call is TRBV7-3, the J call TRBJ2-3, with 10 bases that match TRBD2. Trimming removed 5 bases from V and 2 bases from J; junction bases left unmatched: 10. This CDR3 has 17 residues. CDR1 and CDR2 (germline): SGHTA, FQGTGA. In DNA form, the CDR3 reads TGTGCCAGCAGCCCGACTAGCGGGCGATTCCACACAGATACGCAGTATTTT. It specifies CASSPTSGRFHTDTQYF. Full variable domain (rest looked up from reference TRBV7-3 and TRBJ2-3): GAGVSQTPSNKVTEKGKYVELRCDPISGHTALYWYRQSLGQGPEFLIYFQGTGAADDSGLPNDRFFAVRPEGSVSTLKIQRTERGDSAVYLCASSPTSGRFHTDTQYFGPGTRLTVL.

This clone was found once. V usage is TRBV27 and J usage is TRBJ2-7; TRBD1 matches 8 bases. The CDR3 sequence is 19 residues long. Germline lookup yields CDR1 MNHEY and CDR2 SMNVEV (reference sequence). V was clipped by 1 base and J by 2 bases; unmatched bases: 16. The CDR3 coding sequence is TGTGCCAGCAGTTTATTGAGTAGTGGGTGGGGACAGGAGCCCTACGAGCAGTACTTC. As protein: CASSLLSSGWGQEPYEQYF.

Only a few counts were recorded for this clone. The chain carries TRBV7-2 and TRBJ1-5; weak D call: TRBD1 (5 bases). The ends were cut back, 1 base at V and 6 bases at J, with 13 bases in the middle. The CDR3 sequence is 15 residues long. Germline values: CDR1 SGHTA, CDR2 FQGNSA. The CDR3 loop is CASSLVGPVGQPQHF. The CDR3 region has the DNA TGTGCCAGCAGCTTAGTGGGACCGGTGGGTCAGCCCCAGCATTTT.

This clone was found a few times. The chain's CDR3 is CASSRVYNEQFF. The CDR3 DNA reads TGTGCCAGCAGCCGAGTCTACAATGAGCAGTTCTTC. The rearrangement links TRBV7-2 to TRBJ2-1, with no clear D. V dropped 5 bases and J dropped 3 bases, with 5 bases sitting between them. Germline CDR1 SGHTA, CDR2 FQGNSA. The CDR3 runs 12 residues.

Only a few counts were recorded for this clone. CDR3: CASSFLRGATDEKLFF. DNA for the CDR3: TGTGCCAGCAGCTTCCTTCGGGGGGCAACGGATGAAAAACTGTTTTTT. The chain couples TRBV7-9 to TRBJ1-4, with D perhaps matching TRBD1 (6 bases). CDR1 and CDR2 (germline): SEHNR, FQNEAQ (reference sequence). This CDR3 contains 16 residues. Trimming left V 3 bases short and J 6 bases short, with 17 bases between.

The chain links TRBV20-1 to TRBJ1-2, with D unclear. Looked up from germline, CDR1 is DFQATT and CDR2 is SNEGSKA (reference sequence). Trimming left V 6 bases short and J 7 bases short, with 9 bases between. The CDR3 extends over 10 amino acids. The CDR3 region is CSASKGGYTF. CDR3 sequence (DNA): TGCAGTGCCTCAAAGGGTGGCTACACCTTC.

The sample holds a few counts of this clone. The chain is built from TRBV28 and TRBJ1-4; D not resolved. There are 12 residues in the CDR3. CDR1 and CDR2 (germline): MDHEN, SYDVKM. V was trimmed by 1 base and J by 8 bases, leaving 5 bases between them. Here the CDR3 reads CASSLSWEKLFF. The CDR3 DNA reads as TGTGCCAGCAGTTTATCTTGGGAAAAACTGTTTTTT.

This clone was counted only a few times. The V call is TRBV29-1, the J call TRBJ1-1; D is unresolved. Germline V gene lookup returns CDR1 SQVTM and CDR2 ANQGSEA. CDR3 length equals 15 residues. V was pared by 3 bases and J by 6 bases, with 20 bases between. DNA for the CDR3: TGCAGCGTTGATATTACAGCTTCCGCATCCTCTGAAGCTTTCTTT. It yields the protein CSVDITASASSEAFF. Full variable domain (outside the CDR3, taken from reference TRBV29-1 and TRBJ1-1): SAVISQKPSRDICQRGTSLTIQCQVDSQVTMMFWYRQQPGQSLTLIATANQGSEATYESGFVIDKFPISRPNLTFSTLTVSNMSPEDSSIYLCSVDITASASSEAFFGQGTRLTVV.